In its sample, the clone carrying this TCR beta chain was seen once. Its antigen is still unknown. The CDR3 consists of 16 residues. Germline values: CDR1 MDHEN, CDR2 SYDVKM. Unmatched junction bases numbered 4, after V lost 3 bases and J lost 0 bases. The sample is drawn from a study of T cell responses to AZD1222 COVID-19 vaccine. On the study more broadly: Second doses at about 4 or about 12 weeks were pooled.

Using immunoSEQ multiplex PCR, the repertoire was profiled, and TCRdb retains in-frame clones only, with some absent. The sample lists about 140,000 clones, approximately 94% occurring once. Regarding the study as a whole: Nearly half of spike-specific TCRs reportedly target variant regions that are unmutated in the B.1.351 and B.1.1.7 variants. In a largely white British group with more females than males, clonal diversity was possibly underestimated.

The receptor comes from an adult in good health. The sequenced sample was peripheral blood, obtained on day 0 of AZD1222 vaccination. The V gene is TRBV28, the J gene TRBJ2-1, with TRBD2 identical over 8 bases. Here the CDR3 DNA reads TGTGCCAGCAGTTTCCGGACTAGCCACTCCTACAATGAGCAGTTCTTC. It is translated as CASSFRTSHSYNEQFF.